This T cell receptor beta chain was recovered during a study of human T cells and chemical hapten exposure. The CDR3 runs 14 residues. Trimming at V came to 0 bases and at J to 11 bases, leaving 6 bases not matched to a gene. Germline V gene data show CDR1 as MNHEY and CDR2 as SVGEGT. Stated time point: patch test 1, 2 weeks after DPC sensitization. Indicated treatment: therapeutic diphenylcyclopropenone sensitization with weekly scalp DPC. MiXCR, applied by TCRdb to the RACE reads, yields one record per CDR3 protein. The sample includes about 360,000 distinct CDR3 sequences, under 9% of them seen just once. This clonotype was detected only a few times.

This TCR came from a woman between 18 and 29 years old with alopecia areata. Some clones in this sample may be carry-over from other donors' samples. The V gene is TRBV6-2 or TRBV6-3, the J gene TRBJ2-1, with 8 positions matching TRBD1. This sample comprised whole blood, obtained in connection with sensitization to the hapten diphenylcyclopropenone (DPC). CDR3 region: CASSYSRQGAQQFF. The CDR3 bases are TGTGCCAGCAGTTACTCGAGGCAGGGGGCCCAGCAGTTCTTC.